This section outlines one TCR beta chain sequence together with its context. The data are from a study of blood T cell repertoires in COVID-19. Authors' analysis steps: Quantification of nucleated cells was approximated via reference gene primer amplification. The protocol was immunoSEQ multiplex PCR, while the TCRdb copy is restricted to in-frame clones and leaves out a portion. V and J calls plus clone size are reproduced from that table; the DNA served to infer D and trimming. Of approximately 350,000 clones listed, approximately 88% are singletons. V trimming: 0 bases; J trimming: 6 bases; junction bases outside the gene matches: 5. CDR3 length equals 15 residues. Per the germline V gene, CDR1 is SGHAT and CDR2 is FQNNGV.

The sequencing sample was made of peripheral blood. This clonotype was sampled from a woman aged 30 to 39 with COVID-19, enrolled during active disease. The rearrangement uses TRBV11-2 and TRBJ2-1; TRBD2 aligns across 7 bases. This chain's CDR3 is CASSLDGREGNEQFF. CDR3 sequence (DNA): TGTGCCAGCAGCTTAGACGGCAGGGAGGGCAATGAGCAGTTCTTC.